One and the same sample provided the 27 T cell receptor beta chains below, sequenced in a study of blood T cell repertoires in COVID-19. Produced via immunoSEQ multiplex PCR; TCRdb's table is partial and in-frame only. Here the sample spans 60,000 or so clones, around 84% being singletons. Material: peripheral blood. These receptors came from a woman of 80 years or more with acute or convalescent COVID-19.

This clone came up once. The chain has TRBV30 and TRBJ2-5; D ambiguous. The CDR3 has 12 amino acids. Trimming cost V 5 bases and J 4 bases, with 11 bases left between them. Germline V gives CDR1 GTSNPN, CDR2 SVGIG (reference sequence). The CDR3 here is CAWDFGRETQYF. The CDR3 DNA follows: TGTGCCTGGGATTTTGGTAGAGAGACCCAGTACTTC.

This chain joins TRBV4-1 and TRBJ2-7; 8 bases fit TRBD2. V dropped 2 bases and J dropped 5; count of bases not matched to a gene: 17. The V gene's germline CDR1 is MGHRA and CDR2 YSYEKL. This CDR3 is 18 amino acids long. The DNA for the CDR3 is TGCGCCAGCAGCCAATCAAAAACTCCGGGACTAGTCGTAGACGAGCAGTACTTC. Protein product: CASSQSKTPGLVVDEQYF.

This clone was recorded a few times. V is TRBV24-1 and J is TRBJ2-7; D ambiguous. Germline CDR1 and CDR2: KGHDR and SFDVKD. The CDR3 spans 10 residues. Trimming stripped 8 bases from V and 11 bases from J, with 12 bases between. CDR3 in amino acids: CATNSGLKYF. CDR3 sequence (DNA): TGTGCCACCAACTCCGGTCTTAAGTACTTC.

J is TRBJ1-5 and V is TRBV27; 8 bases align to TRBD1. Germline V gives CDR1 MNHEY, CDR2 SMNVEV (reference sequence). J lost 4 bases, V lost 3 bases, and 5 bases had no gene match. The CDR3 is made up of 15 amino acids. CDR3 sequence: CASSLPGQDNQPQHF. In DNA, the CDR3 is TGTGCCAGCAGTTTGCCGGGACAGGATAATCAGCCCCAGCATTTT.

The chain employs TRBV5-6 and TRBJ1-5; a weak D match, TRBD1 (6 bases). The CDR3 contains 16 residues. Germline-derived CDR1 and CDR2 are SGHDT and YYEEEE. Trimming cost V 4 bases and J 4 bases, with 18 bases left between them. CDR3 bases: TGTGCCAGCAGCACATGGGGAGATGGGACAAATCAGCCCCAGCATTTT. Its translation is CASSTWGDGTNQPQHF.

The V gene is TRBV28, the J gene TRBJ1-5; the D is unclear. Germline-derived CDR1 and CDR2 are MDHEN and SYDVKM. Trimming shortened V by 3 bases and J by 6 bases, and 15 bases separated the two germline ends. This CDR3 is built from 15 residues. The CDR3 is CASSFSPLSSQPQHF. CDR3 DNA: TGTGCCAGCAGTTTCTCCCCCTTGAGCTCTCAGCCCCAGCATTTT. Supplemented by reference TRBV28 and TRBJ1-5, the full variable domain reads DVKVTQSSRYLVKRTGEKVFLECVQDMDHENMFWYRQDPGLGLRLIYFSYDVKMKEKGDIPEGYSVSREKKERFSLILESASTNQTSMYLCASSFSPLSSQPQHFGDGTRLSIL.

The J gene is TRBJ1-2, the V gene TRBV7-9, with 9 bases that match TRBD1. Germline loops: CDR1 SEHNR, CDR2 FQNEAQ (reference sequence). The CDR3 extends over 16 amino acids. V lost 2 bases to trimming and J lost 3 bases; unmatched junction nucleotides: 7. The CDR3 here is CASSLTGQGGDYGYTF. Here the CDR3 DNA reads TGTGCCAGCAGCTTAACGGGACAGGGAGGCGACTATGGCTACACCTTC.

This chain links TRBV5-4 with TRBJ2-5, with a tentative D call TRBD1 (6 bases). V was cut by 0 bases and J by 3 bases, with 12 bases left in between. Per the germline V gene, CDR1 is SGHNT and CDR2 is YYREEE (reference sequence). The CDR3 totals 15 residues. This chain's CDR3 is CASSLGGTREETQYF. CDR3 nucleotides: TGTGCCAGCAGCTTGGGTGGGACACGAGAAGAGACCCAGTACTTC.

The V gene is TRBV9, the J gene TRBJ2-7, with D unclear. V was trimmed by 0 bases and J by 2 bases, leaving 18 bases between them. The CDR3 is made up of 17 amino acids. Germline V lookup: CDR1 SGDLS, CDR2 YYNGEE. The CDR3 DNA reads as TGTGCCAGCAGCGTAGCAGGTGGGCCCGGATTACCCTACGAGCAGTACTTC. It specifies CASSVAGGPGLPYEQYF.

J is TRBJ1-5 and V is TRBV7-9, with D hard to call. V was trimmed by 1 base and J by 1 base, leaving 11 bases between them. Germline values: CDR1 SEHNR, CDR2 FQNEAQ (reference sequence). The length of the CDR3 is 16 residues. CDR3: CASSLGAGESNQPQHF. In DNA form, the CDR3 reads TGTGCCAGCAGCTTAGGAGCGGGAGAGAGCAATCAGCCCCAGCATTTT.

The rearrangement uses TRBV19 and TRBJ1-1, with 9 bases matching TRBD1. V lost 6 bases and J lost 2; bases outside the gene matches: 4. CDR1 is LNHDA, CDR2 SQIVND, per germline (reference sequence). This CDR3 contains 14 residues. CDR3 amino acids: CASRIQGANTEAFF. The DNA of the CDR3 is TGTGCCAGTAGAATACAGGGGGCAAACACTGAAGCTTTCTTT.

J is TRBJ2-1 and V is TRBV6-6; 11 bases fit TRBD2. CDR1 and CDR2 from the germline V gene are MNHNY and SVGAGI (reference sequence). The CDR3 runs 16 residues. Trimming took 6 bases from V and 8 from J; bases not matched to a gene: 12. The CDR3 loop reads CASRPATSGVWDEQFF. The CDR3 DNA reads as TGTGCCAGCAGACCCGCGACTAGCGGGGTTTGGGATGAGCAGTTCTTC.

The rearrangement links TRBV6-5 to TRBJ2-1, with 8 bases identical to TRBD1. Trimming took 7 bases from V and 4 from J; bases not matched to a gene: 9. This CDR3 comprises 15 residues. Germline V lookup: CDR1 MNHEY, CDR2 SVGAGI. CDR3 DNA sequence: TGTGCCAGCACCACGACAGGGGATTTATACAATGAGCAGTTCTTC. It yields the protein CASTTTGDLYNEQFF.

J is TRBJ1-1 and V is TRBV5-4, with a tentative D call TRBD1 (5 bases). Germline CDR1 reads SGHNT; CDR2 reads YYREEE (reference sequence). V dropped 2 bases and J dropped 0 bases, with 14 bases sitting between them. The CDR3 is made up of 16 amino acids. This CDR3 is CASSLLGGTMNTEAFF. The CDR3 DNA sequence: TGTGCCAGCAGCTTATTGGGGGGAACCATGAACACTGAAGCTTTCTTT.

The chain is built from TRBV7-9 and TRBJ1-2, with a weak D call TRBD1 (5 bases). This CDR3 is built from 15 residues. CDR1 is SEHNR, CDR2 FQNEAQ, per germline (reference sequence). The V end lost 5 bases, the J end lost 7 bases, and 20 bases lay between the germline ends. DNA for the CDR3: TGTGCCAGCAGCAATCGGACACTTTCTGTCTCTGGCTACACCTTC. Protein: CASSNRTLSVSGYTF.

The CDR3: CASSDRDRVNTEAFF. CDR3 sequence (DNA): TGTGCCAGCAGCGACCGGGACAGAGTGAACACTGAAGCTTTCTTT. The chain recombines TRBV9 with TRBJ1-1; TRBD1 agrees at 7 bases. The germline CDR1 and CDR2 sequences are SGDLS and YYNGEE. This CDR3 contains 15 residues. V shed 3 bases, J shed 0 bases, and the junction held 5 bases outside the gene matches.

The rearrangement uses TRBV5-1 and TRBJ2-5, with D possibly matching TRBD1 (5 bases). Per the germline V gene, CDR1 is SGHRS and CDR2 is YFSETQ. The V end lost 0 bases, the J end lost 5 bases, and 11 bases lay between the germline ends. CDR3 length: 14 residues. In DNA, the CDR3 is TGCGCCAGCAGCTTGGGATACTCAGGGGAGACCCAGTACTTC. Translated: CASSLGYSGETQYF.

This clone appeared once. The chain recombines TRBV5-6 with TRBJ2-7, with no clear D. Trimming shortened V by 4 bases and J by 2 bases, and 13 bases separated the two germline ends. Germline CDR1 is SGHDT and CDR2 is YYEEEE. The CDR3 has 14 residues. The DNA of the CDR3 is TGTGCCAGCAGCCCGATTAATAGAGCCTACGAGCAGTACTTC. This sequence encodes CASSPINRAYEQYF.

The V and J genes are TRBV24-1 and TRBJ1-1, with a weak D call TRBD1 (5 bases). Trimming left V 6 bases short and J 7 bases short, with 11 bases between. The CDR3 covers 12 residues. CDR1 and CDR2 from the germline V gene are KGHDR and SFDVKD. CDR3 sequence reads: CATSLGVGEAFF. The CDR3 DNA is TGTGCCACCAGTCTAGGGGTGGGTGAAGCTTTCTTT.

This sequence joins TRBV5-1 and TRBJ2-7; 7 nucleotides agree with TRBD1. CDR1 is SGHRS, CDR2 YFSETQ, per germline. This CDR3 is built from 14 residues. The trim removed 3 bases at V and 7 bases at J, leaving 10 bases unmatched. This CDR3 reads CASSSGTARSEQYF. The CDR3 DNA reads TGCGCCAGCAGCTCCGGGACAGCCCGCTCTGAGCAGTACTTC.

As DNA, the CDR3 is TGTGCCATCAGCCCACTTGCGGGGGGTTACAATGAGCAGTTCTTC. As protein: CAISPLAGGYNEQFF. This sequence joins TRBV10-3 and TRBJ2-1, with 8 positions matching TRBD2. In germline, CDR1 is ENHRY, CDR2 SYGVKD. The trim removed 6 bases at V and 4 bases at J, leaving 8 bases unmatched. The CDR3 has 15 amino acids.

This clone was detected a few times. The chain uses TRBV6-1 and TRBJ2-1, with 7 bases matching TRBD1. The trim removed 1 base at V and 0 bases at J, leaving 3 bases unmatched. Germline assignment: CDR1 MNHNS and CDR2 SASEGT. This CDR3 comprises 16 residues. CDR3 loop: CASSEDPGGSYNEQFF. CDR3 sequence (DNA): TGTGCCAGCAGTGAAGACCCAGGGGGCTCCTACAATGAGCAGTTCTTC.

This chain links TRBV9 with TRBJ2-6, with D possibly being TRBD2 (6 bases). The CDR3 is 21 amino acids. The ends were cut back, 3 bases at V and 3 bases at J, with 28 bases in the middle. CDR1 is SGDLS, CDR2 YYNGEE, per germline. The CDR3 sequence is CASSGLPGLSRASVGANVLTF. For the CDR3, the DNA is TGTGCCAGCAGCGGGTTGCCGGGACTTAGTAGGGCCTCGGTTGGGGCCAACGTCCTGACTTTC.

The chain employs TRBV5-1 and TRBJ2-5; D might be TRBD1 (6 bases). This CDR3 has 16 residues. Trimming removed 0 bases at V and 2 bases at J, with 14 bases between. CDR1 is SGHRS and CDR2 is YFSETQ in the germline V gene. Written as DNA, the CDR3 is TGCGCCAGCAGCTTGGCCTTTGCAGGGGTACAAGAGACCCAGTACTTC. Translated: CASSLAFAGVQETQYF. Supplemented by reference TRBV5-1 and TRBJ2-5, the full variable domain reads KAGVTQTPRYLIKTRGQQVTLSCSPISGHRSVSWYQQTPGQGLQFLFEYFSETQRNKGNFPGRFSGRQFSNSRSEMNVSTLELGDSALYLCASSLAFAGVQETQYFGPGTRLLVL.

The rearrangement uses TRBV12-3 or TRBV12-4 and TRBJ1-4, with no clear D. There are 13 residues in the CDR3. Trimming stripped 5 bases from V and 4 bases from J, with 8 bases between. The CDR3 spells CASSDSNNEKLFF. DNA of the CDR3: TGTGCCAGCAGTGACTCTAATAATGAAAAACTGTTTTTT.

CDR3 loop: CASSLVQPSSYNSPLHF. The CDR3 region has the DNA TGTGCCAGCAGCTTGGTACAGCCCAGCTCCTATAATTCACCCCTCCACTTT. The chain carries TRBV5-5 and TRBJ1-6, with no clear D. This CDR3 spans 17 amino acids. Trimming cost V 0 bases and J 0 bases, with 10 bases left between them. Germline lookup yields CDR1 SGHKS and CDR2 YYEKEE (reference sequence).

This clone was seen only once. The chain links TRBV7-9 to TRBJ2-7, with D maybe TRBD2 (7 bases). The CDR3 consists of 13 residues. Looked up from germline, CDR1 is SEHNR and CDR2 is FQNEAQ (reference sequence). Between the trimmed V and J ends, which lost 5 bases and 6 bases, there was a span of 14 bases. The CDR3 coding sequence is TGTGCCAGCAGCGCGGGGGCATCTTTCGAGCAGTACTTC. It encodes CASSAGASFEQYF.